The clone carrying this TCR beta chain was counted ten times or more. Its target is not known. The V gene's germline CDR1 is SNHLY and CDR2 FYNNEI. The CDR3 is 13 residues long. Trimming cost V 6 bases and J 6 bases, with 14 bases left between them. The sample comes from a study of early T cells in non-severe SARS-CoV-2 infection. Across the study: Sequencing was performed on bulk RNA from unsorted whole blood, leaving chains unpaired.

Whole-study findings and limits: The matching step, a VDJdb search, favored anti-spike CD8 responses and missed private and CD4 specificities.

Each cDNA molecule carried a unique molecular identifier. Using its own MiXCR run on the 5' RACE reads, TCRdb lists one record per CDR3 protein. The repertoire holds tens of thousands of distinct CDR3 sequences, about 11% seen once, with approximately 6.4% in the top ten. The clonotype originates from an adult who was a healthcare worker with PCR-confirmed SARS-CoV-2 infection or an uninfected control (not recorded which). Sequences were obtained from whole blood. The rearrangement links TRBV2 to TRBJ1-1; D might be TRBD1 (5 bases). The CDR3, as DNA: TGTGCCAGCAGCTTGGTCCCGGGGGCTGAAGCTTTCTTT. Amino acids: CASSLVPGAEAFF.